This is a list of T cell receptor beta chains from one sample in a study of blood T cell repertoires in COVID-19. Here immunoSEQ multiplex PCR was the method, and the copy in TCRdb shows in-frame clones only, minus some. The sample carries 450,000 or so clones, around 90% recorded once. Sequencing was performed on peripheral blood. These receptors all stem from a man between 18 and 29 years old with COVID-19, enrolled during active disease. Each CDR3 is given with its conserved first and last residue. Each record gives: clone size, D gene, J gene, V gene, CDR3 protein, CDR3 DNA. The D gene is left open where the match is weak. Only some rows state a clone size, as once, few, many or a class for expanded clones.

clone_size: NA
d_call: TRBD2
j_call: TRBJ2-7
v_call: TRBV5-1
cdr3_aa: CASSLGREGLAGGSYEQYF
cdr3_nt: TGCGCCAGCAGCTTGGGTAGGGAGGGACTAGCGGGAGGATCCTACGAGCAGTACTTC

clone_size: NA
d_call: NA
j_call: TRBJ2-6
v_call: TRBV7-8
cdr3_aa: CASSQPGAAGANVLTF
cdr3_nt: TGTGCCAGCAGCCAACCTGGGGCGGCCGGGGCCAACGTCCTGACTTTC

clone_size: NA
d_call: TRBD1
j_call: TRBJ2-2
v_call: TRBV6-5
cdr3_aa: CASSSQGAYTGELFF
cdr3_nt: TGTGCCAGCAGCTCACAGGGGGCGTACACCGGGGAGCTGTTTTTT

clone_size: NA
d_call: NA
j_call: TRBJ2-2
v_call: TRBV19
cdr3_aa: CASSIQVGMPGELFF
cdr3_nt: TGTGCCAGTAGTATTCAGGTCGGAATGCCCGGGGAGCTGTTTTTT

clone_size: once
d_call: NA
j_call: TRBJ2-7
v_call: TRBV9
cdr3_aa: CASRVKWEQGWDEQYF
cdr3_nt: TGTGCCAGCAGGGTCAAATGGGAACAGGGTTGGGACGAGCAGTACTTC

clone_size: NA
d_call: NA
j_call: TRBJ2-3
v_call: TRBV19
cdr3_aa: CASSIAVGVDTQYF
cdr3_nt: TGTGCCAGTAGTATCGCGGTCGGGGTAGATACGCAGTATTTT

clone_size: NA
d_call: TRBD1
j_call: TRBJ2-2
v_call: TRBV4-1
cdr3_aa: CASSRSGTGRSGELFF
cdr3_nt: TGCGCCAGCAGCCGATCCGGGACAGGGAGGTCCGGGGAGCTGTTTTTT

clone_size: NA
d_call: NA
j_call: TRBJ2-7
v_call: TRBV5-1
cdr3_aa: CASSANTGTAYEQYF
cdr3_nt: TGCGCCAGCAGCGCAAACACCGGGACTGCCTACGAGCAGTACTTC

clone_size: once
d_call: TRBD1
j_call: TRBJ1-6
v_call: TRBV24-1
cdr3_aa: CATSGLQGDDSPLHF
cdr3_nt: TGTGCCACCAGTGGCCTACAGGGGGACGATTCACCCCTCCACTTT

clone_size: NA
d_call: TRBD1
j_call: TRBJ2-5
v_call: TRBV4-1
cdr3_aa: CASSQDGPRQGVRETQYF
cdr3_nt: TGCGCCAGCAGCCAAGATGGCCCGCGGCAGGGGGTTAGAGAGACCCAGTACTTC

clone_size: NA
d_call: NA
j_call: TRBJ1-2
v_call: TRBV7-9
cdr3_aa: CASSLAGANYGYTF
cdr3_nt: TGTGCCAGCAGCTTAGCAGGGGCGAACTATGGCTACACCTTC

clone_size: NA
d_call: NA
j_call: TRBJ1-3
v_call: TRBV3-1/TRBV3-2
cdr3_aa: CASTRGGTGNTIYF
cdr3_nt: TGTGCCAGCACCCGGGGGGGAACGGGAAACACCATATATTTT

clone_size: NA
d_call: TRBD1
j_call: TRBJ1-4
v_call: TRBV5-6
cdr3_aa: CASSWTGRDRNEKLFF
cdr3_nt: TGTGCCAGCAGCTGGACAGGGAGGGATCGTAATGAAAAACTGTTTTTT

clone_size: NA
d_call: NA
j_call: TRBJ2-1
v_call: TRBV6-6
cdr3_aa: CASSSAGAWDNEQFF
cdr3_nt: TGTGCCAGCAGTAGTGCGGGGGCTTGGGACAATGAGCAGTTCTTC

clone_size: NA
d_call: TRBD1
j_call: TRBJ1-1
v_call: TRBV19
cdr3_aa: CASSDRVNTEAFF
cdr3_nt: TGTGCCAGTTCAGACAGGGTAAACACTGAAGCTTTCTTT

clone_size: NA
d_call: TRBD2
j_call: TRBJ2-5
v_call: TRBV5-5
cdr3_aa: CASSRAGSETQYF
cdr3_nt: TGTGCCAGCAGCCGAGCGGGATCTGAGACCCAGTACTTC

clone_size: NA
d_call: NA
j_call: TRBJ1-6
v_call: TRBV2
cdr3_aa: CASRRSLEDNSPLHF
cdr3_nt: TGTGCCAGCAGAAGATCACTTGAGGATAATTCACCCCTCCACTTT

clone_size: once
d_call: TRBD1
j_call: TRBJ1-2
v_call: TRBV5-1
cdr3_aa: CASSLVGTGASYGYTF
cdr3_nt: TGCGCCAGCAGCTTGGTCGGGACAGGGGCTTCCTATGGCTACACCTTC

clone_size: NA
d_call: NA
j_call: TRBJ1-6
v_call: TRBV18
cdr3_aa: CASSPGGADSPLHF
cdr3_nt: TGTGCCAGCTCACCAGGGGGGGCGGATTCACCCCTCCACTTT

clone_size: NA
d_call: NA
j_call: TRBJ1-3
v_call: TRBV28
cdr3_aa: CASSYTAVSGNTIYF
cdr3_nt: TGTGCCAGCAGCTACACAGCTGTCTCTGGAAACACCATATATTTT

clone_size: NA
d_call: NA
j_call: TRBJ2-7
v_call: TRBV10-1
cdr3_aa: CARQTAHENYEQYF
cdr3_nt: TGCGCCAGGCAAACAGCACACGAAAACTACGAGCAGTACTTC

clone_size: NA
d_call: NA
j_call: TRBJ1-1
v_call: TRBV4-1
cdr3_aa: CASSQVGVETEAFF
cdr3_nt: TGCGCCAGCAGCCAAGTAGGGGTGGAAACTGAAGCTTTCTTT

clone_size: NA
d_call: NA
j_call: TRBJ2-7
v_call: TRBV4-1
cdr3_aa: CASSPLGLGLYEQYF
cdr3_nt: TGCGCCAGCAGCCCTCTAGGTTTGGGGCTGTACGAGCAGTACTTC

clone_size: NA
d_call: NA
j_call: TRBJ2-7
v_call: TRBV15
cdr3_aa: CATSRTTGTLVEQYF
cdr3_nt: TGTGCCACCAGCAGAACCACCGGGACTCTCGTCGAGCAGTACTTC

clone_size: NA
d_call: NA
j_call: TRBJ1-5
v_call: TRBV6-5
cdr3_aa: CASSYSADQPQHF
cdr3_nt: TGTGCCAGCAGTTACTCGGCAGATCAGCCCCAGCATTTT

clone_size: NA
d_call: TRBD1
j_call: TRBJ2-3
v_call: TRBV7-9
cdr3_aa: CASSPLTQGVTDTQYF
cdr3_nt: TGTGCCAGCAGCCCCCTAACCCAGGGGGTCACAGATACGCAGTATTTT

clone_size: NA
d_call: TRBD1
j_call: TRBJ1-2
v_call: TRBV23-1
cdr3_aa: CASSYTIRDRGWKGYTF
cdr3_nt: TGCGCCAGCAGTTATACAATCCGGGACAGGGGTTGGAAAGGCTACACCTTC

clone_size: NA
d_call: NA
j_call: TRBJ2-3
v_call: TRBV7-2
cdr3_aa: CASSPGGGGDTQYF
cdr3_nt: TGTGCCAGCAGCCCCGGGGGAGGGGGAGATACGCAGTATTTT

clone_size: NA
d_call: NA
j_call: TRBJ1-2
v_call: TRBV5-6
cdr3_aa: CATKPRDRGYGYTF
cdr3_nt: TGTGCCACAAAACCGCGAGACAGAGGATATGGCTACACCTTC

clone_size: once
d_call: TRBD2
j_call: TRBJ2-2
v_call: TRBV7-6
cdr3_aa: CASSLAVREGQRTGELFF
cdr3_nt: TGTGCCAGCAGCTTAGCGGTGCGGGAGGGCCAACGTACCGGGGAGCTGTTTTTT

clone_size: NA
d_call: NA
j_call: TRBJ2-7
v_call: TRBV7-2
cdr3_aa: CASSLVEGSEQYF
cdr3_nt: TGTGCCAGCAGCTTAGTTGAAGGGAGCGAGCAGTACTTC

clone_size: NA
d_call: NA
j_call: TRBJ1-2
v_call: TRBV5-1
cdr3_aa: CASSPSQVSLGYTF
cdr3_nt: TGCGCCAGCAGCCCTTCACAGGTATCTCTGGGCTACACCTTC

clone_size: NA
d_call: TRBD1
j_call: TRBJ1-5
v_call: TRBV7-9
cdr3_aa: CASSFGGQALNQPQHF
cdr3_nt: TGTGCCAGCAGCTTTGGAGGACAGGCACTCAATCAGCCCCAGCATTTT

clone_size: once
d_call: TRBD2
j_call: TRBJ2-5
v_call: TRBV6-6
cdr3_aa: CASTPGGGRGETQYF
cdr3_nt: TGTGCCAGCACCCCGGGAGGGGGGAGGGGGGAGACCCAGTACTTC

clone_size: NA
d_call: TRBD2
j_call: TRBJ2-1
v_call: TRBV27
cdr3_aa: CASSHLAGAVNEQFF
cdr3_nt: TGTGCCAGCAGTCATCTAGCGGGAGCGGTAAATGAGCAGTTCTTC

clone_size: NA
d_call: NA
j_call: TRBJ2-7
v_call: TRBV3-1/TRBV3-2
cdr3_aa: CASSQVDRLGEQYF
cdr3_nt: TGTGCCAGCAGCCAAGTGGACAGATTGGGGGAGCAGTACTTC

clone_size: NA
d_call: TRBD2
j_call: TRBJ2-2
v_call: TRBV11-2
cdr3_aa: CASSSELAGDTGELFF
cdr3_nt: TGTGCCAGCAGCTCAGAACTAGCGGGAGACACCGGGGAGCTGTTTTTT